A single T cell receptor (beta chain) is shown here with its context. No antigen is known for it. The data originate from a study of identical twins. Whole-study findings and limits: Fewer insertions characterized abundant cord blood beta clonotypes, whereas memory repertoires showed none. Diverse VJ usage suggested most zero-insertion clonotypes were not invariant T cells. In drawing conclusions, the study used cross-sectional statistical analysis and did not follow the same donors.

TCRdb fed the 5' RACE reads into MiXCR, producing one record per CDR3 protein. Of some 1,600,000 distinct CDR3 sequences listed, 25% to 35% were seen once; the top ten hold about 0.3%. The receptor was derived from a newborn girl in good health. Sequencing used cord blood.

CDR3 DNA: TGTGCCAGCAGCTTAGCAATTGCAGGGATACAGAACTATGGCTACACCTTC. This translates into CASSLAIAGIQNYGYTF. The gene calls are TRBV7-2 and TRBJ1-2; TRBD1 might be the D (5 bases). Germline V gene sequence: CDR1 SGHTA, CDR2 FQGNSA. The V end was cut by 0 bases, the J end by 2 bases, with 16 bases between. The CDR3 runs to 17 residues.